These T cell receptor beta chains were read from a single sample in a study of regulatory T cells in long-lasting Graves disease. Using its own MiXCR run on the multiplex PCR reads, TCRdb lists one record per CDR3 protein. The sample includes about 220,000 distinct CDR3 sequences, 15% to 20% seen only once; the top ten take around 20%. This sample comprised peripheral blood mononuclear cells (PBMCs), obtained at new diagnosis, from a patient treated with antithyroid drugs. These receptor sequences come from a female donor with Graves disease. The CDR3 runs from the conserved cysteine through the conserved F or W. Each record gives: CDR3 DNA, CDR3 protein, V gene, D gene, J gene, clone size. A D gene is named only where the DNA matches it firmly. Size tells how often a clone was seen (once, few, many) or the class of an expanded clone, and some rows leave it out.

TGTGCCAGCAGTGAAGCGGGGGCTGCTTTCTTT	CASSEAGAAFF	TRBV6-2/TRBV6-3	NA	TRBJ1-1	once
TGTGCCAGCAGCCTCTCAACCTCCTACGAGCAGTACTTC	CASSLSTSYEQYF	TRBV3-1	NA	TRBJ2-7	many
TGTGCCAGCCAATACGCTTGGGACAGGGTTGGCCAAGAGACCCAGTACTTC	CASQYAWDRVGQETQYF	TRBV2	TRBD1	TRBJ2-5	NA
TGTGCCAGCAGTGGAGGCGTCAATGAAAAACTGTTTTTT	CASSGGVNEKLFF	TRBV2	NA	TRBJ1-4	many
TGTGCCAGCAGTTACTCGAAAATGACAGGGCCATTTCTAAGGGAGCTGTTTTTT	CASSYSKMTGPFLRELFF	TRBV6-5	TRBD1	TRBJ2-2	many
TGTGCCAGCAGTGGGACAGGGTCCGGGGAACTGTTTTTT	CASSGTGSGELFF	TRBV2	TRBD1	TRBJ1-4	many
TGCAGTGCCCTAGGCGGGGTTAATGAAAAACTGTTTTTT	CSALGGVNEKLFF	TRBV20-1	NA	TRBJ1-4	many
TGTGCCAGCAGCTTAGCCGGCAGTCCATCAACTAATGAAAAACTGTTTTTT	CASSLAGSPSTNEKLFF	TRBV7-2	NA	TRBJ1-4	many
TGTGCCAGCAGTAAGACAGGGGAGGATTCACCCCTCCACTTT	CASSKTGEDSPLHF	TRBV6-1	TRBD1	TRBJ1-6	many
TGTGCCAGTAATACCCCCGGGACAGGGCCCAATGAGCAGTTCTTC	CASNTPGTGPNEQFF	TRBV19	TRBD1	TRBJ2-1	few
TGTGCTAGTGGAACAGGGGGCCCCTACAATGAGCAGTTCTTC	CASGTGGPYNEQFF	TRBV12-5	TRBD1	TRBJ2-1	many
TGTGCCAGCAGCAGAGACTGGAGCTCCTACAATGAGCAGTTCTTC	CASSRDWSSYNEQFF	TRBV7-2	NA	TRBJ2-1	many
TGTGCCAGCAGCCAACCGGGGGGTACAGATACGCAGTATTTT	CASSQPGGTDTQYF	TRBV3-1	TRBD2	TRBJ2-3	many
TGTGCCAGCGTAGATAGCGAATACTACAATGAGCAGTTCTTC	CASVDSEYYNEQFF	TRBV6-1	NA	TRBJ2-1	many